This is a list of T cell receptor beta chains from one sample in a study of T cell repertoires in cytomegalovirus infection. Each CDR3 protein is one row after TCRdb ran MiXCR on the reads. The data show roughly 300,000 distinct CDR3 sequences, over 7.5% seen once. Sequences were obtained from PBMCs. These TCRs come from a human donor in good health (CMV status not recorded). Some clones in this sample may be carry-over from other donors' samples. Both conserved end residues are part of each CDR3. D genes are given only for firm matches. A row's size may be missing; if present it is once, few, many or a size class.

j_gene | d_gene | len | v_gene | abundance | CDR3aa | CDR3nt
TRBJ2-7 | . | 16 | TRBV5-4 | many | CASSLAASRGKYEQYF | TGTGCCAGCAGCTTGGCCGCGAGTAGAGGGAAATACGAGCAGTACTTC
TRBJ2-6 | . | 16 | TRBV7-3 | . | CASSKKAGTGANVLTF | TGTGCCAGCAGCAAAAAGGCAGGGACTGGGGCCAACGTCCTGACTTTC
TRBJ2-5 | . | 14 | TRBV7-9 | few | CASSPRGGGETQYF | TGTGCCAGCAGCCCGAGGGGCGGAGGAGAGACCCAGTACTTC
TRBJ2-1 | TRBD2 | 17 | TRBV7-7 | many | CASSSSPGLAGYNEQFF | TGTGCCAGCAGCTCTTCTCCGGGACTAGCGGGGTACAATGAGCAGTTCTTC
TRBJ1-3 | TRBD1 | 15 | TRBV7-2 | many | CASSPTGGSGNTIYF | TGTGCCAGCAGCCCGACAGGGGGCTCTGGAAACACCATATATTTT
TRBJ2-2 | . | 15 | TRBV7-3 | few | CASRDRRIDTGELFF | TGTGCCAGCAGAGACCGACGAATAGACACCGGGGAGCTGTTTTTT
TRBJ1-1 | . | 11 | TRBV28 | . | CASRRLTEAFF | TGTGCCAGCAGACGGCTCACTGAAGCTTTCTTT
TRBJ1-1 | . | 14 | TRBV6-6 | many | CASSYYRDNTEAFF | TGTGCCAGCAGTTACTATAGGGATAACACTGAAGCTTTCTTT
TRBJ2-3 | . | 16 | TRBV7-2 | many | CASSQHISGGTDTQYF | TGTGCCAGCAGCCAACACATTTCAGGAGGCACAGATACGCAGTATTTT
TRBJ2-1 | . | 14 | TRBV4-3 | many | CASSQEARSHEQFF | TGCGCCAGCAGCCAAGAAGCGAGGTCCCATGAGCAGTTCTTC
TRBJ1-3 | . | 17 | TRBV7-2 | many | CASSLVPVSQTGNTIYF | TGTGCCAGCAGCTTAGTTCCAGTCAGCCAAACTGGAAACACCATATATTTT
TRBJ2-1 | TRBD2 | 16 | TRBV7-3 | many | CASSSSLAGGKNEQFF | TGTGCCAGCAGCTCGTCCCTAGCGGGAGGGAAAAATGAGCAGTTCTTC
TRBJ2-3 | . | 15 | TRBV24-1 | few | CATSAAGDATDTQYF | TGTGCCACCAGTGCCGCAGGGGATGCCACAGATACGCAGTATTTT
TRBJ2-1 | TRBD2 | 17 | TRBV2 | many | CASSHDLGLGGGGEQFF | TGTGCCAGCAGTCATGACTTGGGACTAGGGGGGGGGGGTGAGCAGTTCTTC
TRBJ1-1 | TRBD1 | 15 | TRBV7-3 | few | CASSWGGTGATEAFF | TGTGCCAGCAGCTGGGGGGGGACAGGGGCTACTGAAGCTTTCTTT
TRBJ1-1 | . | 14 | TRBV6-5 | . | CASSSRDRNTEAFF | TGTGCCAGCAGTTCCCGGGACCGTAACACTGAAGCTTTCTTT
TRBJ1-1 | . | 11 | TRBV29-1 | . | CSATHNTEAFF | TGCAGCGCCACACACAACACTGAAGCTTTCTTT
TRBJ2-7 | . | 15 | TRBV7-9 | many | CASSLETVRAREQYF | TGTGCCAGCAGCCTAGAGACAGTAAGGGCTCGCGAGCAGTACTTC
TRBJ2-1 | TRBD2 | 15 | TRBV7-6 | . | CASSWTSGGVNGQFF | TGTGCCAGCAGCTGGACTAGCGGGGGGGTGAATGGGCAGTTCTTC
TRBJ2-1 | TRBD1 | 15 | TRBV20-1 | many | CSVLSRDRGRYEQFF | TGCAGTGTACTAAGCCGGGACAGGGGGCGTTATGAGCAGTTCTTC
TRBJ2-7 | . | 15 | TRBV7-9 | few | CASSSPGPRFREQYF | TGTGCCAGCAGCTCTCCGGGACCCCGTTTTCGGGAGCAGTACTTC
TRBJ1-6 | TRBD1 | 17 | TRBV7-9 | many | CASSLSKRQGARSPLHF | TGTGCCAGCAGCTTATCAAAAAGACAGGGGGCGAGATCACCCCTCCACTTT
TRBJ1-4 | . | 13 | TRBV7-2 | many | CASSWTWGEKLFF | TGTGCCAGCAGCTGGACCTGGGGGGAAAAACTGTTTTTT
TRBJ2-5 | TRBD2 | 16 | TRBV9 | many | CASSVAGASGSETQYF | TGTGCCAGCAGCGTAGCCGGAGCTAGCGGGAGTGAGACCCAGTACTTC
TRBJ1-5 | . | 13 | TRBV28 | many | CASSFLGSQPQHF | TGTGCCAGCAGTTTTCTGGGGAGCCAGCCCCAGCATTTT
TRBJ2-2 | . | 10 | TRBV12-3/TRBV12-4 | few | CASLAGELFF | TGTGCCAGCCTCGCCGGGGAGCTGTTTTTT
TRBJ1-5 | TRBD1 | 16 | TRBV27 | few | CASSAGTGGYHQPQHF | TGTGCCAGCAGTGCTGGGACAGGGGGCTACCATCAGCCCCAGCATTTT
TRBJ1-1 | . | 12 | TRBV6-5 | once | CASSRQVGEAFF | TGTGCCAGCAGTCGACAGGTAGGGGAAGCTTTCTTT
TRBJ1-5 | . | 14 | TRBV7-2 | many | CASSFTGRGQPQHF | TGTGCCAGCAGCTTTACCGGTCGGGGTCAGCCCCAGCATTTT
TRBJ2-3 | TRBD2 | 16 | TRBV7-9 | many | CASSLTAGGNTDTQYF | TGTGCCAGCAGCTTAACAGCGGGAGGGAACACAGATACGCAGTATTTT
TRBJ1-6 | . | 16 | TRBV6-6 | many | CASSYSIGGGGPPLHF | TGTGCCAGCAGTTACTCGATCGGCGGTGGGGGTCCACCCCTCCACTTT
TRBJ2-7 | TRBD1 | 13 | TRBV27 | few | CASSWDRGWEQYF | TGTGCCAGCAGCTGGGACAGGGGGTGGGAGCAGTACTTC
TRBJ1-4 | TRBD1 | 15 | TRBV6-5 | . | CASRGGTGSNEKLFF | TGTGCCAGCAGGGGGGGGACAGGTTCTAATGAAAAACTGTTTTTT
TRBJ2-5 | . | 14 | TRBV9 | . | CASSPGGGAETQYF | TGTGCCAGCAGCCCAGGGGGGGGGGCAGAGACCCAGTACTTC
TRBJ2-1 | TRBD2 | 13 | TRBV19 | few | CVAGLAGVWEQFF | TGTGTTGCGGGACTAGCGGGAGTATGGGAGCAGTTCTTC
TRBJ2-3 | . | 13 | TRBV7-2 | many | CASSPERADTQYF | TGTGCCAGCAGCCCGGAGCGCGCAGATACGCAGTATTTT
TRBJ2-7 | . | 13 | TRBV20-1 | . | CSARGRETYEQYF | TGCAGTGCTAGAGGCAGGGAAACCTACGAGCAGTACTTC
TRBJ2-1 | TRBD2 | 14 | TRBV11-1 | many | CASSWTRGNNEQFF | TGTGCCAGCAGCTGGACTAGAGGGAACAATGAGCAGTTCTTC
TRBJ2-5 | . | 15 | TRBV27 | few | CASRLRGERGETQYF | TGTGCCAGCAGACTAAGGGGGGAAAGAGGGGAGACCCAGTACTTC
TRBJ2-7 | . | 15 | TRBV7-6 | many | CASSLFSGSRNEQYF | TGTGCCAGCAGCTTATTTTCCGGATCGAGGAACGAGCAGTACTTC
TRBJ2-7 | . | 11 | TRBV7-9 | few | CASSLGRRKYF | TGTGCCAGCAGCTTAGGGCGGAGAAAGTACTTC
TRBJ2-5 | TRBD1 | 15 | TRBV7-2 | many | CASSYGQGAGETQYF | TGTGCCAGCAGCTACGGACAGGGGGCCGGGGAGACCCAGTACTTC